The present T cell receptor (beta chain) was sequenced within a study of T-cell memory formation after mild COVID-19. Study summary: TCR clusters mostly belonged to single donors. Whole-study results and caveats: A balance of CD4 and CD8 characterized clones contracting day 15 to 85, whereas later expanders leaned CD4+. Some clones that responded were present in memory (sampled pre-infection), which suggests cross-reactive memory joined. Shrinking CD4+ clones resided mostly in CM and EM, and CD8+ ones in EMRA.

To note about this clonotype: Its antigen remains unidentified.

V trimming: 5 bases; J trimming: 5 bases; junction bases outside the gene matches: 1. The germline CDR1 and CDR2 sequences are GTSNPN and SVGIG (reference sequence). The CDR3 is made up of 13 amino acids. TCRdb redid the calling of the 5' RACE reads with MiXCR, one entry per CDR3 protein. This table holds some 210,000 distinct CDR3 sequences, roughly a tenth found once. The chain employs TRBV30 and TRBJ2-5, with 14 bases lining up with TRBD2. The sample comprised PBMCs or a T cell subset sorted from them (not recorded which). This sequence was found in a man between 18 and 35 years old who had mild COVID-19 (a few samples of this study predate the infection). Cell type and time point are not known. CDR3 sequence (DNA): TGTGCCTGGGGGACTAGCGGGGGCGAGACCCAGTACTTC. It translates to CAWGTSGGETQYF.